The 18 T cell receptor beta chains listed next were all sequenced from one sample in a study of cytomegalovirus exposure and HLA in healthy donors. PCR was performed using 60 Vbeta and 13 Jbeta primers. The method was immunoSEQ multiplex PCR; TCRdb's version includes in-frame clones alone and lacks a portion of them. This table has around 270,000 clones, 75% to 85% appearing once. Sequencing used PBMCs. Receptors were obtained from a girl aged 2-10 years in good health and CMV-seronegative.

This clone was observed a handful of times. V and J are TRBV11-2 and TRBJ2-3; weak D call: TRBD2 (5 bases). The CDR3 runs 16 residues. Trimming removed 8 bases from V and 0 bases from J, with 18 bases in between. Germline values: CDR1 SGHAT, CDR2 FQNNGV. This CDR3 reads CASGLRSPTSTDTQYF. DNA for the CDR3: TGTGCCAGCGGACTCAGGAGCCCAACTAGCACAGATACGCAGTATTTT.

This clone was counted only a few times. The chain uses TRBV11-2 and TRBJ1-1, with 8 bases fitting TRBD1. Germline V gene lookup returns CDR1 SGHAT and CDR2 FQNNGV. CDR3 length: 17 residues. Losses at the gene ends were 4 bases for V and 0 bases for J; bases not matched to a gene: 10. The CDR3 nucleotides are TGTGCCAGCAGCTCGTGGACAGGGAGGTTCGTGAACACTGAAGCTTTCTTT. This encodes CASSSWTGRFVNTEAFF.

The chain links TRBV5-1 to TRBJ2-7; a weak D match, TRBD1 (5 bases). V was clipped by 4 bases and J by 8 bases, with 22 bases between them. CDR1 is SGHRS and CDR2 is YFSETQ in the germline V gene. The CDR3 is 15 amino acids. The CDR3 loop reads CASSQADRDYDKQYF. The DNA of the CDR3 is TGCGCCAGCAGCCAGGCCGACAGAGATTACGATAAGCAGTACTTC.

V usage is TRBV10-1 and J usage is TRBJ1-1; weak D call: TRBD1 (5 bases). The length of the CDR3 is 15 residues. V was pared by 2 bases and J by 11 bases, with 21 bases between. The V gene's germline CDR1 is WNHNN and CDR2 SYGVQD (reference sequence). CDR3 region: CASSEERDAPSGAFF. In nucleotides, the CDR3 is TGCGCCAGCAGTGAGGAGCGGGACGCACCTTCAGGGGCTTTCTTT.

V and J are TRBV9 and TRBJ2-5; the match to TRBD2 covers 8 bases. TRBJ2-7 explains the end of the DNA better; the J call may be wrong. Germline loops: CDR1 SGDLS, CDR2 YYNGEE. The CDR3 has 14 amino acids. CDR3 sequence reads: CASSPRGAGYEQYF. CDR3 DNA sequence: TGTGCCAGCAGCCCGCGGGGGGCCGGGTACGAGCAGTACTTC.

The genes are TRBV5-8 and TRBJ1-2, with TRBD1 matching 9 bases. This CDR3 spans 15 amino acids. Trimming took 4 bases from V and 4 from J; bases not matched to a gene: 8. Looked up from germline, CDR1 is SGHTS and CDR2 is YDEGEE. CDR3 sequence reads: CASSRIGTGTYGYTF. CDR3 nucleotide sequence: TGTGCCAGCAGCCGAATTGGGACAGGGACCTATGGCTACACCTTC.

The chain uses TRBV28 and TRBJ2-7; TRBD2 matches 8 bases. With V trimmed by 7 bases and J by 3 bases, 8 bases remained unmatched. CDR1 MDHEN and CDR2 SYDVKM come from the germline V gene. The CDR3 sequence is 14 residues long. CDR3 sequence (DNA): TGTGCCAGCACCCCAACGGGGGGGCTCTACGAGCAGTACTTC. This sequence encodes CASTPTGGLYEQYF. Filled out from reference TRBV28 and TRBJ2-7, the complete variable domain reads DVKVTQSSRYLVKRTGEKVFLECVQDMDHENMFWYRQDPGLGLRLIYFSYDVKMKEKGDIPEGYSVSREKKERFSLILESASTNQTSMYLCASTPTGGLYEQYFGPGTRLTVT.

The CDR3 DNA follows: TGTGCCAGCAGCTATCCCGAGGCAGAAAATTCACCCCTCCACTTT. Its translation is CASSYPEAENSPLHF. The rearrangement links TRBV7-2 to TRBJ1-6; no definite D call. V was shortened by 4 bases and J by 7 bases, with 14 bases between the two germline ends. The CDR3 has 15 residues. Germline V gene sequence: CDR1 SGHTA, CDR2 FQGNSA.

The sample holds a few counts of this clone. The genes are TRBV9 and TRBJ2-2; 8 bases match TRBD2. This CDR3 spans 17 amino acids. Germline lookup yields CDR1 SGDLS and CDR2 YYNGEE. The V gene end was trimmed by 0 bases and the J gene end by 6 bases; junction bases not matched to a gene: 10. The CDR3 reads CASSVGVAGFSSGELFF. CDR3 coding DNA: TGTGCCAGCAGCGTAGGGGTAGCGGGGTTCTCTTCCGGGGAGCTGTTTTTT.

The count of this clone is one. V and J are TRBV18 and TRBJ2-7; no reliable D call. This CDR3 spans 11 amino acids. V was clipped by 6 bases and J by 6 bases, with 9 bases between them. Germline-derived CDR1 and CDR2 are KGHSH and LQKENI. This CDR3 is CASSSTLEQYF. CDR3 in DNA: TGTGCCAGCTCGTCAACTCTCGAGCAGTACTTC.

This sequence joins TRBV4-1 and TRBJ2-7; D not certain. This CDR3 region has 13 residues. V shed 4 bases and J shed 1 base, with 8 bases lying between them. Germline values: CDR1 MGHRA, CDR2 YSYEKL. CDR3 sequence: CASSPGPSYEQYF. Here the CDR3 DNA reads TGCGCCAGCAGCCCTGGCCCATCCTACGAGCAGTACTTC.

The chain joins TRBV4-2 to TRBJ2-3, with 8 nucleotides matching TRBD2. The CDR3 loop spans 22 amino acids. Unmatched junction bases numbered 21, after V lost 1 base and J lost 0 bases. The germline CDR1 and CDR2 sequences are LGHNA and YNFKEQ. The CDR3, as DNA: TGTGCCAGCAGCCAAGGGGTCGGGGGGCGACGGGGGGGCCACTTCAGCACAGATACGCAGTATTTT. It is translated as CASSQGVGGRRGGHFSTDTQYF.

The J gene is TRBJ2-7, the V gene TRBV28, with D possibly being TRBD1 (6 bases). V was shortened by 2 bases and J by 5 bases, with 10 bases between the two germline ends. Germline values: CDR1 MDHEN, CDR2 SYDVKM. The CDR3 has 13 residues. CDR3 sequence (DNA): TGTGCCAGCAGTTTAACGGGACACGACGAGCAGTACTTC. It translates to CASSLTGHDEQYF.

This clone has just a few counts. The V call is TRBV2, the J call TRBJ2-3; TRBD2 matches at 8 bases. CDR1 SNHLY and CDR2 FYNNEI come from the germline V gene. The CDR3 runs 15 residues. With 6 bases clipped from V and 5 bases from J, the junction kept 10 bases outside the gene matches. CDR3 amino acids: CASRGMAGGIDTQYF. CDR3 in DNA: TGTGCCAGCAGAGGCATGGCGGGGGGAATAGATACGCAGTATTTT.

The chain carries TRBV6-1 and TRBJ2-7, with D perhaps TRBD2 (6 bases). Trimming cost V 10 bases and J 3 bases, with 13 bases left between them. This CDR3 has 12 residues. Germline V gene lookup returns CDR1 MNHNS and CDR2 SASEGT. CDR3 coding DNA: TGTGCCAAATTGACTAGGGACTACGAGCAGTACTTC. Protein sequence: CAKLTRDYEQYF.

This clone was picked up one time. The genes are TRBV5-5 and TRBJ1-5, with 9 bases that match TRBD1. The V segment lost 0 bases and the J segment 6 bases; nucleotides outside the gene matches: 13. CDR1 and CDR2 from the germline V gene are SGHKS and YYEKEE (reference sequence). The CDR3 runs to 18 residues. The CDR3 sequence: CASSLDFMMGQGGQPQHF. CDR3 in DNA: TGTGCCAGCAGCTTGGATTTTATGATGGGACAGGGAGGTCAGCCCCAGCATTTT. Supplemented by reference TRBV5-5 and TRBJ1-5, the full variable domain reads DAGVTQSPTHLIKTRGQQVTLRCSPISGHKSVSWYQQVLGQGPQFIFQYYEKEERGRGNFPDRFSARQFPNYSSELNVNALLLGDSALYLCASSLDFMMGQGGQPQHFGDGTRLSIL.

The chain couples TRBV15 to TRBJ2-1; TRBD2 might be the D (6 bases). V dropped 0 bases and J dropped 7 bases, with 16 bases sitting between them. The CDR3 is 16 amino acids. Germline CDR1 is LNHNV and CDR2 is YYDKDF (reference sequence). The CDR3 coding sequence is TGTGCCACCAGCAGAGAGTCCCCGGGAGCTGTAAATGAGCAGTTCTTC. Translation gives CATSRESPGAVNEQFF.

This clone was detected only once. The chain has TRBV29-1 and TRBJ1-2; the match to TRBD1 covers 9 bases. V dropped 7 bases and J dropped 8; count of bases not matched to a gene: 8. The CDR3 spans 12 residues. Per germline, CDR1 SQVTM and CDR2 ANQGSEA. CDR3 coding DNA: TGCAGCGAAGTACAGGGGGCGCGGGGCTACACCTTC. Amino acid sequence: CSEVQGARGYTF.